What follows describes a single TCR beta chain. This clonotype has more than one count but fewer than ten. This receptor's antigen is unknown. No quality values exist for individual bases; no much larger clone is one base distant. To prepare the library, 5' RACE was applied. The sample was run on an Illumina HiSeq 2500. A second roughly 6 to 11 cycle PCR used a sample-barcoded 5' primer and a J-beta primer mix. A template-switch 5' adaptor carrying 12 random nucleotides introduced a unique molecular identifier onto each TCR beta cDNA molecule. At least 2.5 million CDR3-containing paired-end reads were obtained from each sample. The Mint cDNA synthesis kit, primed by a TRBC-specific oligonucleotide, was used to synthesize first-strand cDNA from all RNA. After uracil-DNA glycosylase treatment, a first 18-cycle PCR used universal primers M1SS and BC2_uni_R on all cDNA. The published analysis was carried out like this. Normalization of each sample was performed by random selection of 1 million high-quality reads, each carrying a distinct molecular identifier. Reads with shared molecular identifiers were discarded instead of being binned into consensus sequences. MiTCR, set to a Q25 quality threshold and the strictest error-elimination algorithm, was used for CDR3 identification, clonotype clustering and error correction. Lower-bound total TCR beta diversity was estimated with a nonparametric unseen species model using Euler transformation. The public sequencing data were trimmed at Q25 with fastp and processed into clonotypes with MiXCR by TCRdb, which kept only in-frame beta chains. Rows merge per CDR3 protein into single entries with the most common DNA and genes. The V and J calls were determined by TCRdb, not by the authors. The sample includes some 1,500,000 distinct CDR3 sequences, with approximately 43% observed a single time. The ten largest clones represent about 4% of the sample.

This sample was taken from a study of blood T cells in healthy people across ages (dated by TCRdb to between 2014 and 2016). Regarding the study in general: In model experiments, template switching captured about one uniquely barcoded TCR beta cDNA molecule for every two T cells. Using deep sequencing normalized with unique cDNA molecular identifiers, the study measured how TCR beta repertoire diversity changes with age. Four age groups were formed from the donors: young (average about 16 years), middle-aged (approximately 42), aged (under 70) and long-lived (approximately 78). To avoid experimental bias, donors of different ages were randomly spread across the sequencing lanes. Using the same blood draw, the study looked at two additional independent replicas of 1 million unique cDNA reads for two donors, one aged 18 to 30 and the other aged 80 or older. The study at large found these results: Observed TCR beta diversity per million T cells fell roughly linearly with age, and a significant reduction was already apparent by age around 39. Because profiling used bulk unsorted PBMCs, naive and antigen-experienced compartments could not be compared conclusively. A strong correlation was found between observed TCR beta diversity and the percentage of naive T cells measured by flow cytometry. The long-lived group showed more naive CD4+ T cells, fewer expanded clones and increased TCR diversity than the aged group, suggesting age selection. Because the CMV infection status of the donors was unknown, age-related changes in expanded clonotypes may potentially have been confounded. Estimates of total diversity from one million sequenced T cells were regarded as lower bounds and underestimates.

Inclusive of the bounding cysteine and phenylalanine, the CDR3 is 15 residues long. Of all the DNA, just the CDR3 is kept, 45 bases in frame from base 1. The germline V and J ends show losses of 0 bases and 2 bases respectively, and no gene match explains 0 bases of the junction. Looking up the germline V gene (reference sequence) yields CDR1 MNHEY and CDR2 SMNVEV. Donors were a few dozen systemically healthy Caucasian individuals from Russia aged roughly 6 to 90 years. Roughly 10 milliliters of peripheral blood were collected from each donor into EDTA-treated Vacutainer tubes. Ficoll-Paque density-gradient centrifugation was used to isolate PBMCs, with at least 7 million per sample. Total RNA was extracted from PBMCs with Trizol reagent, with at least 5 micrograms obtained per sample. The percentages of naive CD45RAhigh/CD27high T cells were determined by flow cytometry on a PBMC aliquot from every donor.

The chain is made from TRBV27 and TRBJ1-2, with TRBD1 identical over 10 junction bases. The source of this sequence is a woman younger than 30 in good health. Sequencing was performed on blood. The nucleotide sequence is given as TGTGCCAGCAGTTTATCGACAGGGGGCAACTATGGCTACACCTTC. This is translated as CASSLSTGGNYGYTF.